This T cell receptor beta chain was found in a study of blood T cell repertoires in COVID-19. The V gene's germline CDR1 is GTSNPN and CDR2 SVGIG (reference sequence). The CDR3 spans 12 residues. V was trimmed by 0 bases and J by 6 bases, leaving 9 bases between them. Individuals aged roughly 18 to 95 years were recruited from 20 to 25 US areas. The assay was immunoSEQ multiplex PCR, and TCRdb's table has in-frame clones only and misses some. The table records about 270,000 clones, more than 70% of them present only once. The chain is built from TRBV30 and TRBJ2-7; a possible D gene is TRBD1 (5 bases). The sequence was obtained from an older woman in a cohort exposed to, infected with or recovered from COVID-19 (not recorded which). Sequencing was done on a sample of PBMCs or T cells enriched from blood (not recorded which). CDR3 in amino acids: CAWSVQASEQYF. The DNA of the CDR3 is TGTGCCTGGAGTGTACAGGCGTCCGAGCAGTACTTC.